This T cell receptor (beta chain) was profiled in a study of T cell repertoires in cytomegalovirus infection. Study information: Public TCR beta signatures marked donors with CMV infection and the matching HLA. Study-wide results and caveats: Pooled public TCR beta family frequency picked out CMV carriers with the relevant HLA. Clonotypes of TCR beta that were HLA-C-restricted and CMV-specific dominated the ex vivo response.

TCRdb re-derived calls from the reads in MiXCR, one entry per CDR3 protein. The sample contains approximately 500,000 distinct CDR3 sequences, approximately 16% of which appear only once. The table lists this clonotype with a few counts. Its antigen is as yet unknown. This CDR3 contains 15 residues. In germline, CDR1 is MGHRA, CDR2 YSYEKL. Trimming cost V 4 bases and J 5 bases; bases outside gene matches: 11. This clonotype originated in a human donor in good health (CMV status not recorded). Some clones in this sample may be carry-over from other donors' samples. Sequenced material: CD8+ T cells from PBMCs. This chain connects TRBV4-1 to TRBJ2-7; 7 bases fit TRBD1. The CDR3 DNA reads TGCGCCAGCAGCCTAAGTGACAGGGTCGTCGACGAGCAGTACTTC. It encodes CASSLSDRVVDEQYF.